The T cell receptor (beta chain) under discussion was sequenced for a study of regulatory T cells in long-lasting Graves disease. Study as a whole: Persistence in Graves' disease required over 5 years of antithyroid drugs plus positive TSH receptor antibodies.

The time point is: persistent/refractory GD, antithyroid drugs over 5 years with positive TRAb. The TCR library used RNA extracted from PBMCs. The length of the CDR3 is 15 residues. V shed 0 bases and J shed 5 bases, with 11 bases lying between them. Germline CDR1 reads WSHSY; CDR2 reads SAAADI. The authors built TCR beta libraries using iRepertoire HTBI primers and Arm-PCR of CDR3 regions. TCRdb redid the calling of the multiplex PCR reads with MiXCR, one entry per CDR3 protein. The sample records 300,000 to 500,000 distinct CDR3 sequences, under 25% being singletons. This sequence originates from a female donor with Graves disease. The source material was peripheral blood mononuclear cells (PBMCs), sampled when the disease was refractory, from a patient treated with antithyroid drugs. The chain combines TRBV10-2 with TRBJ1-5; tentative D call: TRBD1 (6 bases). In nucleotides, the CDR3 is TGCGCCAGCAGTGAGTCTGGGGGGCCCGATCAGCCCCAGCATTTT. Amino acids: CASSESGGPDQPQHF.